The present TCR beta chain was sequenced within a study of blood T cell repertoires in COVID-19. About the study: The study drew acute and convalescent COVID-19 samples from the United States, Italy and Spain. Sample material is recorded as cDNA or gDNA derived from T cells, B-cell-depleted T cells, or PBMCs.

Enrolled during active infection, Seattle patients were then followed longitudinally. Measured with immunoSEQ multiplex PCR; TCRdb has only the in-frame clones, and not every one. The sample includes around 310,000 clones, about 90% of them seen just once. The V gene end was trimmed by 4 bases and the J gene end by 0 bases; junction bases not matched to a gene: 2. Per the germline V gene, CDR1 is SGHTA and CDR2 is FQGNSA. This CDR3 has 14 amino acids. The rearrangement links TRBV7-2 to TRBJ2-7; TRBD1 matches 8 bases. Input material: peripheral blood. This TCR was recovered from a middle-aged woman with COVID-19, enrolled during active disease. The CDR3 DNA reads as TGTGCCAGCAGCTACGGGACAGGCTCCTACGAGCAGTACTTC. Translated, it gives CASSYGTGSYEQYF.